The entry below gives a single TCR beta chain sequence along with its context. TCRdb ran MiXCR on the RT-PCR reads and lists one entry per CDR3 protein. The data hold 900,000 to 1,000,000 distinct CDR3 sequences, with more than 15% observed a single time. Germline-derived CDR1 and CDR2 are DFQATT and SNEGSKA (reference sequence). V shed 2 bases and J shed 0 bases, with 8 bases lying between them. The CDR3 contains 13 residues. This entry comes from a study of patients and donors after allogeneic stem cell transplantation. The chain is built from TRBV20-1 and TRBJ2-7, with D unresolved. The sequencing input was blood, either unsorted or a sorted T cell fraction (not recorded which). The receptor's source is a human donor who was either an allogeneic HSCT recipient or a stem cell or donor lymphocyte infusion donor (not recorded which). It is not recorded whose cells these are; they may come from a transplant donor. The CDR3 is CSARHGSSYEQYF. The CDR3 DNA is TGCAGTGCTAGACACGGAAGCTCCTACGAGCAGTACTTC.